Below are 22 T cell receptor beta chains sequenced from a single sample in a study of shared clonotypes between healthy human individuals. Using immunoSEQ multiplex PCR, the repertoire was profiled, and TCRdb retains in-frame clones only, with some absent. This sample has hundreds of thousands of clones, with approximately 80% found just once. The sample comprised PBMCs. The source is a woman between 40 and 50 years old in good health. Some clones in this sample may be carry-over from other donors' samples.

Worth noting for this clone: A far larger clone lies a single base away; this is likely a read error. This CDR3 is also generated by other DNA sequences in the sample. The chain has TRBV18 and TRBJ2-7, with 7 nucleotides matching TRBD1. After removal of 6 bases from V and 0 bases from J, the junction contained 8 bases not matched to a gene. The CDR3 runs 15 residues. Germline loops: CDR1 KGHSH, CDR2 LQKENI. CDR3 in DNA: TGTGCCAGCTCGCCCCCGTGGGACAGCTCCTACGAGCAGTACTTC. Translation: CASSPPWDSSYEQYF.

CDR3 sequence reads: CASSLVGTPSYNEQFF. In DNA, the CDR3 is TGTGCCAGCAGCTTAGTGGGGACACCGTCCTACAATGAGCAGTTCTTC. The J gene is TRBJ2-1, the V gene TRBV7-2; D is perhaps TRBD1 (6 bases). CDR3 length equals 16 residues. Trimming stripped 1 base from V and 1 base from J, with 11 bases between. CDR1 SGHTA and CDR2 FQGNSA come from the germline V gene. The whole variable domain, filled in from reference TRBV7-2 and TRBJ2-1, reads GAGVSQSPSNKVTEKGKDVELRCDPISGHTALYWYRQSLGQGLEFLIYFQGNSAPDKSGLPSDRFSAERTGGSVSTLTIQRTQQEDSAVYLCASSLVGTPSYNEQFFGPGTRLTVL.

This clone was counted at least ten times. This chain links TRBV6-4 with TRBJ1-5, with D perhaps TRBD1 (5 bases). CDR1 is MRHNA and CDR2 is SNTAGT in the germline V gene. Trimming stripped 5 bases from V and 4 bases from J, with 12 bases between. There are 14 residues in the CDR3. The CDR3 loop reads CASSYGTENQPQHF. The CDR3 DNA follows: TGTGCCAGCAGTTACGGGACGGAGAATCAGCCCCAGCATTTT.

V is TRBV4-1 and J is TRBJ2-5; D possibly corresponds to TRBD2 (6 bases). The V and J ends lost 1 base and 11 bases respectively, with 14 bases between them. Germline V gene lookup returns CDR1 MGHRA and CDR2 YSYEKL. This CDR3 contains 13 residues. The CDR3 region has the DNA TGCGCCAGCAGCCAAGTCGGAGGGAGTAAGCAGTACTTC. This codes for CASSQVGGSKQYF.

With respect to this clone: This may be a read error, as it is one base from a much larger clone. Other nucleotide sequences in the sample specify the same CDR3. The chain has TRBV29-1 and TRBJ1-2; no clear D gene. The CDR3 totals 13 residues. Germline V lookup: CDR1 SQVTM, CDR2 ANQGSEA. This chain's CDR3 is CSAYRQTNYGYTF. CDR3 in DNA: TGCAGCGCATACAGACAAACTAACTACGGCTACACCTTC. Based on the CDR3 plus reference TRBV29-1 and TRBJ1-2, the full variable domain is SAVISQKPSRDICQRGTSLTIQCQVDSQVTMMFWYRQQPGQSLTLIATANQGSEATYESGFVIDKFPISRPNLTFSTLTVSNMSPEDSSIYLCSAYRQTNYGYTFGSGTRLTVV.

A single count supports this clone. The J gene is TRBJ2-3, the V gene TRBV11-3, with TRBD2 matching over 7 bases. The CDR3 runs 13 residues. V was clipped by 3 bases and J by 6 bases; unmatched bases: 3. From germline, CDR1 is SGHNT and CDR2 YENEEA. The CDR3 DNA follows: TGTGCCAGCAGCTTTAGGCGGGGGGATACGCAGTATTTT. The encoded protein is CASSFRRGDTQYF. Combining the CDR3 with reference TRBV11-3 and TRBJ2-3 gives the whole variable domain EAGVVQSPRYKIIEKKQPVAFWCNPISGHNTLYWYLQNLGQGPELLIRYENEEAVDDSQLPKDRFSAERLKGVDSTLKIQPAELGDSAVYLCASSFRRGDTQYFGPGTRLTVL.

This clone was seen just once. This CDR3 reads CASSMSHGRGSNQPQHF. The CDR3 coding sequence is TGTGCCAGTAGTATGTCACACGGACGGGGAAGCAATCAGCCCCAGCATTTT. The V gene is TRBV19, the J gene TRBJ1-5; D is undetermined. Trimming stripped 3 bases from V and 1 base from J, with 16 bases between. CDR1 is LNHDA and CDR2 is SQIVND in the germline V gene (reference sequence). The CDR3 is 17 amino acids.

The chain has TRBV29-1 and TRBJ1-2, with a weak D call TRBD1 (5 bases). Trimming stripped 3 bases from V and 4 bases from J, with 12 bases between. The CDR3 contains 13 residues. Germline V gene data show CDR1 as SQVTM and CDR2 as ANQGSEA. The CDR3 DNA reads TGCAGCGTTGAGGGGACTGCCATCTATGGCTACACCTTC. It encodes CSVEGTAIYGYTF. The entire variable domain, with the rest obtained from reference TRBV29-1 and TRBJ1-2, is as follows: SAVISQKPSRDICQRGTSLTIQCQVDSQVTMMFWYRQQPGQSLTLIATANQGSEATYESGFVIDKFPISRPNLTFSTLTVSNMSPEDSSIYLCSVEGTAIYGYTFGSGTRLTVV.

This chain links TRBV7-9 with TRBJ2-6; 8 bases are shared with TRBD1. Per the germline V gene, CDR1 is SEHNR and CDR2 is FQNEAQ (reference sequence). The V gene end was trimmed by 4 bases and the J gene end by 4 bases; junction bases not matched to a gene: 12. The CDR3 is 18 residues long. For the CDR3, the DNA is TGTGCCAGCAGCTCTTTCTCAGGGGGCAGGCCAGGGGCCAACGTCCTGACTTTC. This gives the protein CASSSFSGGRPGANVLTF.

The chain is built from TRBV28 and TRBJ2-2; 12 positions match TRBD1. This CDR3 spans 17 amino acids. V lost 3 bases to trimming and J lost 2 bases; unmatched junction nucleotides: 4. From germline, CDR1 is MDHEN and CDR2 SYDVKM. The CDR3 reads CASSLGGQGANTGELFF. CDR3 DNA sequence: TGTGCCAGCAGTTTGGGGGGACAGGGGGCTAACACCGGGGAGCTGTTTTTT.

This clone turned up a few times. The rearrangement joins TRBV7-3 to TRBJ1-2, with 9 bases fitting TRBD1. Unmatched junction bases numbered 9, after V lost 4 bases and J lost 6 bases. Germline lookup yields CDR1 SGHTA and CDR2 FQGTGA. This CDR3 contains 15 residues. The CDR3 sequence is CASSSLTGGEDGYTF. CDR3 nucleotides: TGTGCCAGCAGCTCCCTTACAGGGGGCGAGGATGGCTACACCTTC.

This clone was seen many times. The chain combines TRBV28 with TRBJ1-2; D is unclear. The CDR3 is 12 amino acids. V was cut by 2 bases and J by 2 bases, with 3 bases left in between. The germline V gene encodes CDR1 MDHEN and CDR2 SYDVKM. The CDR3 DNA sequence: TGTGCCAGCAGTTTAGGGAACTATGGCTACACCTTC. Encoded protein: CASSLGNYGYTF.

CDR3 in DNA: TGTGCCACCAGCAGAGCAATGGAGACCCAGTACTTC. As protein: CATSRAMETQYF. The chain links TRBV15 to TRBJ2-5; D gene unclear. This CDR3 contains 12 residues. CDR1 LNHNV and CDR2 YYDKDF come from the germline V gene (reference sequence). Trimming left V 1 base short and J 5 bases short, with 5 bases between. Supplemented by reference TRBV15 and TRBJ2-5, the full variable domain reads DAMVIQNPRYQVTQFGKPVTLSCSQTLNHNVMYWYQQKSSQAPKLLFHYYDKDFNNEADTPDNFQSRRPNTSFCFLDIRSPGLGDTAMYLCATSRAMETQYFGPGTRLLVL.

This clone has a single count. CDR3 protein: CASSSPSTGVLLGYTF. The DNA of the CDR3 is TGTGCCAGCAGCTCCCCATCGACAGGGGTGTTACTTGGCTACACCTTC. The chain carries TRBV7-2 and TRBJ1-2; TRBD1 agrees at 8 bases. Germline V gene lookup returns CDR1 SGHTA and CDR2 FQGNSA. The CDR3 extends over 16 amino acids. V shed 4 bases, J shed 7 bases, and the junction held 14 bases outside the gene matches.

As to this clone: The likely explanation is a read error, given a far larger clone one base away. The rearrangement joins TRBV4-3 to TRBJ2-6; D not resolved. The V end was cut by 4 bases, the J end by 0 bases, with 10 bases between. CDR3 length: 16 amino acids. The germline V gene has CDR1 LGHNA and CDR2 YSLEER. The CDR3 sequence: CASSPRISSGANVLTF. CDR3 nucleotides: TGCGCCAGCAGCCCCCGGATCAGCTCTGGGGCCAACGTCCTGACTTTC.

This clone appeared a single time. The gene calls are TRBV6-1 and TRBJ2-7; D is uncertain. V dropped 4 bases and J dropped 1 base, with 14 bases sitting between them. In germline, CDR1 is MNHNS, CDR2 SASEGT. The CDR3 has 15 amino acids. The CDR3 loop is CASSGVGLLSYEQYF. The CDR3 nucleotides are TGTGCCAGCAGTGGAGTAGGGCTTCTATCCTACGAGCAGTACTTC.

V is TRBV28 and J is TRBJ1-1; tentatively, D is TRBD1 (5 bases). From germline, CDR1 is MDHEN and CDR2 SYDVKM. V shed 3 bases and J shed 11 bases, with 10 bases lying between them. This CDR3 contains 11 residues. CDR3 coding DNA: TGTGCCAGCAGTTTCGGGGGGAGCGCTTTCTTT. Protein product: CASSFGGSAFF.

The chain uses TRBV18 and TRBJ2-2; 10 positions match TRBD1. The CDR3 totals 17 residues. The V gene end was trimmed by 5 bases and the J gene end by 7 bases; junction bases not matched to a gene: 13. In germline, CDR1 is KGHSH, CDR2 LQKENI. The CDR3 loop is CASSDPPGQGSNGELFF. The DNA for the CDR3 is TGTGCCAGCTCAGATCCACCGGGACAGGGGTCTAACGGGGAGCTGTTTTTT.

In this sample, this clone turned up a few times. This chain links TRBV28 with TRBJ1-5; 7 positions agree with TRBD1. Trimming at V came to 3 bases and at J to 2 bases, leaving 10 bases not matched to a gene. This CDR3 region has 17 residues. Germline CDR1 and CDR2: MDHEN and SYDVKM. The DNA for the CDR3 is TGTGCCAGCAGTTTTTTTGCAAGGGGGCATGGCAATCAGCCCCAGCATTTT. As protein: CASSFFARGHGNQPQHF.

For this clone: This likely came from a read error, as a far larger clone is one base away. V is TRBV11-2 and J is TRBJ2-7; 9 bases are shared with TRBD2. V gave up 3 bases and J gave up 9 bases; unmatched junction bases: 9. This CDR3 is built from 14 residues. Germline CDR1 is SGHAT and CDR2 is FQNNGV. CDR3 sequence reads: CASSFSGGALGQYF. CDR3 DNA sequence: TGTGCCAGCAGCTTTAGCGGGGGTGCCCTCGGGCAGTACTTC.

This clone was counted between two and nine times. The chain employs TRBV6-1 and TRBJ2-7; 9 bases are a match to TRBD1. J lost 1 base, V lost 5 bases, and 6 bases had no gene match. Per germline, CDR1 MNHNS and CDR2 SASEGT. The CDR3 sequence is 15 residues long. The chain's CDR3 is CASSLATGGSYEQYF. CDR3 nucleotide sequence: TGTGCCAGCAGTCTAGCGACAGGGGGGTCCTACGAGCAGTACTTC.

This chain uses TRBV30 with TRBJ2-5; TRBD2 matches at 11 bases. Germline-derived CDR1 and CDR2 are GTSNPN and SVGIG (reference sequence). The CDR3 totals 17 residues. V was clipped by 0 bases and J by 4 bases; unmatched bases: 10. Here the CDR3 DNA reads TGTGCCTGGAGTGTGGCGCTAGCGGGAGGCCCGGGAGAGACCCAGTACTTC. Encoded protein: CAWSVALAGGPGETQYF.